This section outlines one T cell receptor (beta chain) sequence together with its context. The antigen it binds to is not known. Base qualities are not provided; no much larger clone lies one nucleotide away. TCRbeta CDR3 regions were amplified from genomic DNA using the immunoSEQ Assay, a bias-controlled multiplex PCR. In the authors' own workflow: The number of nucleated cells in each sample was estimated from the amplification of reference gene primers within the assay. To quantify the absolute abundance of each unique TCRbeta CDR3 rearrangement, sequence reads were collapsed and filtered. For each sample, productive Simpson clonality was calculated as the square root of Simpson's diversity index across productive rearrangements. TCRdb carries this immuneACCESS record with in-frame sequences only. Its versions omit some clonotypes, under half of them owing to an unresolved V gene in the studies checked, with the rest unexplained. V, J and clone size are those of that table, while D and trimming were read from the DNA. The sample table holds roughly 380,000 clones, of which roughly 87% were seen once. 2.5% to 3% of the sample is taken by the ten largest.

The sample is drawn from a study of blood T cell repertoires in COVID-19 (dated by TCRdb to 2019 to 2021). For the study in its entirety: Collaborator samples came from the United States, Italy and Spain and covered acute and convalescent phases of COVID-19. The sample metadata nearly always contained a de-identified subject ID, COVID-19 status, age in years and sex. Where HLA class I and class II types were available, the types were taken from metadata supplied by the sample provider, not from assay-based typing. The material from the prospective study consisted of cDNA or gDNA derived from T cells, B-cell-depleted T cells, or PBMCs. A freely available public database, intended as a resource for researchers studying the immune response to SARS-CoV-2, is where the repertoires were released. Deeply sampled blood TCRbeta repertoires from subjects exposed to, actively infected with, or recovered from COVID-19 were included in the dataset. The samples were drawn from the first 160 participants of the ongoing ImmuneRACE study and from 950 to 1,500 subjects provided by 6 global collaborators. The research as a whole found: How much clinical and demographic metadata was included differed by source and by participant, and the metadata was provided uncurated.

V lost 3 bases and J lost 4 bases, and the count of bases not matched to a germline gene is 6. In the germline V gene, CDR1 corresponds to SGHRS and CDR2 to YFSETQ. The CDR3 spans 15 residues, from the cysteine through the phenylalanine. The DNA shown is the 45-base CDR3, in frame from base 1. Participants in the prospective study were aged roughly 18 to 95 years, lived in under 30 United States geographic areas, and enrolled through a virtual design. In the prospective study, participants were assigned to cohorts based on the clinical history participants reported in a screening survey and a study questionnaire. ImmuneRACE Cohort 3 recovered participants were defined by two consecutive negative NP/OP PCR tests, healthcare professional clearance, or symptom resolution. In the prospective study, whole blood, serum and a nasopharyngeal or oropharyngeal swab were collected from each participant by mobile phlebotomists. Prospective study participants could optionally give additional blood draws and questionnaires over an approximately two-month period. Before DNA extraction, prospective study blood samples were shipped either frozen or at room temperature.

Sequencing used PBMCs or T cells enriched from blood (not recorded which). The receptor chain draws on TRBV5-1 and TRBJ2-2; 7 bases in between match TRBD2. The receptor was derived from a woman aged 30 to 39 who had recovered from COVID-19. The nucleotide sequence reads as follows: TGCGCCAGCAGCTCTAGCGGTTGGGGCACCGGGGAGCTGTTTTTT. This gives the protein CASSSSGWGTGELFF.